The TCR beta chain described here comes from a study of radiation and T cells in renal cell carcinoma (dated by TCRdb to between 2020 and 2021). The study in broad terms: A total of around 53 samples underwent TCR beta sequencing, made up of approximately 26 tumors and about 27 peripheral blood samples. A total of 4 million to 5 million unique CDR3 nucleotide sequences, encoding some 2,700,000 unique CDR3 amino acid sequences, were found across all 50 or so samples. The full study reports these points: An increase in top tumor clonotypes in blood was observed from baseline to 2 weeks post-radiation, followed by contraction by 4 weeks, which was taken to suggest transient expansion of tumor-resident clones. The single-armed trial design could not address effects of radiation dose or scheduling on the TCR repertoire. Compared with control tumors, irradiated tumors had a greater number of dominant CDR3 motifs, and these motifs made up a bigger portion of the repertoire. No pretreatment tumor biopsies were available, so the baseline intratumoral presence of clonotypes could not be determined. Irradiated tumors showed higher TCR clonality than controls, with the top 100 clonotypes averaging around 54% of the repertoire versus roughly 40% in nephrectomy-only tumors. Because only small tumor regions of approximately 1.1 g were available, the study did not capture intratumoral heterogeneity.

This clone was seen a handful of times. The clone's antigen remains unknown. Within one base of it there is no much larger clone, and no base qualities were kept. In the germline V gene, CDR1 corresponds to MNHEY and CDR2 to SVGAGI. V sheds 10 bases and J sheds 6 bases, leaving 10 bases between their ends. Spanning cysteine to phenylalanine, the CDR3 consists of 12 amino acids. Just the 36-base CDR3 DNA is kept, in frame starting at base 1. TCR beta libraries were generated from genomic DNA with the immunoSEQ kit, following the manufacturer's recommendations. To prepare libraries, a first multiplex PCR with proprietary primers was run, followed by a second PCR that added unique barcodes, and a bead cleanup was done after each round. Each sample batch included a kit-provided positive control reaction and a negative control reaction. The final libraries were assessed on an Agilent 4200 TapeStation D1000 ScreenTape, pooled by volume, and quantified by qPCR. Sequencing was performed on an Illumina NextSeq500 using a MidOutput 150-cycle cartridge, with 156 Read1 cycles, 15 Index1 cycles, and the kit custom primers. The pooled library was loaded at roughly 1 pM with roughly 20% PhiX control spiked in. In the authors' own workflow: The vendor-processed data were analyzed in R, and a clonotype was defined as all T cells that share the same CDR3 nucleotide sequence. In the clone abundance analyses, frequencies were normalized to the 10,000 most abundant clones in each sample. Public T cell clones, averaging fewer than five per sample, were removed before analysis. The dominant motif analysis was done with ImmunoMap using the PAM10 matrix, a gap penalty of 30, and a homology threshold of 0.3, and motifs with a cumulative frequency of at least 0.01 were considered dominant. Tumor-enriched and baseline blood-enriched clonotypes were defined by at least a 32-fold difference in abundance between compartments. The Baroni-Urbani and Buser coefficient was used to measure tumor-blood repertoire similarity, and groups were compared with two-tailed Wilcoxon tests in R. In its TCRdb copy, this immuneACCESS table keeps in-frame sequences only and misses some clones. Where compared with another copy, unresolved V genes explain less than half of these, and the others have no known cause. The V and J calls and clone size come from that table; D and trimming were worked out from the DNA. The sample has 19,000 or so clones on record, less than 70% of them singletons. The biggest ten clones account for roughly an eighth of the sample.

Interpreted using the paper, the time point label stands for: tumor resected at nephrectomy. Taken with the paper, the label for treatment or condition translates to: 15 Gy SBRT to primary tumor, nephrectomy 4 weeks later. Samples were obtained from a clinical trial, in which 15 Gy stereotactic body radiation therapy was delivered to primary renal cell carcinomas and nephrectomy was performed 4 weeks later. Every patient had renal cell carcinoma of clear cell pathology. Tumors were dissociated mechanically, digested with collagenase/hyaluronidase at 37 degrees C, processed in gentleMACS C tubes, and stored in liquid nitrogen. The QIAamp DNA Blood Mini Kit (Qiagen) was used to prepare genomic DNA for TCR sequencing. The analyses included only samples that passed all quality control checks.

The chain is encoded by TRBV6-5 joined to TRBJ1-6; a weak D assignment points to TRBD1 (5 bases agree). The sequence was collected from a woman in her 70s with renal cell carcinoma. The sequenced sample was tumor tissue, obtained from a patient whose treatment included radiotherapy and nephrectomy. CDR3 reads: CATSGANSPLHF. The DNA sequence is TGTGCCACCTCCGGGGCTAATTCACCCCTCCACTTT.